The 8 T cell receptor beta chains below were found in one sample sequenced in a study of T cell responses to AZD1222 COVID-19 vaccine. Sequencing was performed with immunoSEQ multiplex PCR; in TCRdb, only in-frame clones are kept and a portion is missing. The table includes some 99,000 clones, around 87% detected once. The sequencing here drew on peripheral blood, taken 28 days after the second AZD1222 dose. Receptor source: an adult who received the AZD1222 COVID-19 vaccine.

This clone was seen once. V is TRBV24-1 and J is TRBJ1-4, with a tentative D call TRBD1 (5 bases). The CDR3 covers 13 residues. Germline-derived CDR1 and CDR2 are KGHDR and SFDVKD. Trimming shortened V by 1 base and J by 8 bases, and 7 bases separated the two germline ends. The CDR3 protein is CATSDFGGEKLFF. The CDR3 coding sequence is TGTGCCACCAGTGATTTTGGGGGGGAAAAACTGTTTTTT.

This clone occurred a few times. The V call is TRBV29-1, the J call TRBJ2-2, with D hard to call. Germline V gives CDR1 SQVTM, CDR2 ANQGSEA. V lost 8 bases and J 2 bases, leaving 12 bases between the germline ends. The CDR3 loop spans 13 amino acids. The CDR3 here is CSIPSPNTGELFF. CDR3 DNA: TGCAGCATACCGTCGCCCAACACCGGGGAGCTGTTTTTT.

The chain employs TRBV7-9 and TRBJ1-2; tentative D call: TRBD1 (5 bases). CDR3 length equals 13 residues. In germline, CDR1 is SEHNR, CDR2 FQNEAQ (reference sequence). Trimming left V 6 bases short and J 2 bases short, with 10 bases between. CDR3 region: CASRGGANYGYTF. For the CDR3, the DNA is TGTGCCAGCAGAGGAGGGGCGAACTATGGCTACACCTTC.

The CDR3 is CSVEAQGISYEQYF. In DNA form, the CDR3 reads TGCAGCGTTGAAGCCCAGGGTATTTCCTACGAGCAGTACTTC. The V call is TRBV29-1, the J call TRBJ2-7; possibly TRBD1 for D (5 bases). The germline CDR1 and CDR2 sequences are SQVTM and ANQGSEA. CDR3 length: 14 amino acids. Between the trimmed V and J ends, which lost 1 base and 1 base, there was a span of 11 bases.

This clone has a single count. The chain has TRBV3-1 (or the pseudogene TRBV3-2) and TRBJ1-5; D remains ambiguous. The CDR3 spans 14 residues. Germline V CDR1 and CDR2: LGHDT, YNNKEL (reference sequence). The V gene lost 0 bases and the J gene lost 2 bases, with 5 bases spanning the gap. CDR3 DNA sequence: TGTGCCAGCAGCCAAGAAGGGCGCAATCAGCCCCAGCATTTT. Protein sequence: CASSQEGRNQPQHF.

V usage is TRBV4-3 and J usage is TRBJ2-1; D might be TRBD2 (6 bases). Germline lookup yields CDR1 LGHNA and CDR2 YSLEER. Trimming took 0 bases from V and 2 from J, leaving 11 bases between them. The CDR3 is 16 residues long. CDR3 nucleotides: TGCGCCAGCAGCCAAGATGGTCGCGGGACCTACAATGAGCAGTTCTTC. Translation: CASSQDGRGTYNEQFF.

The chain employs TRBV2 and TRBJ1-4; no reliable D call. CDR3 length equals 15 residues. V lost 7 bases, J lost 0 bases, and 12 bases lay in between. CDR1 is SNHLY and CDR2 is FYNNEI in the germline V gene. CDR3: CASKRVITTNEKLFF. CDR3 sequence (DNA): TGTGCCAGCAAGAGGGTTATTACAACTAATGAAAAACTGTTTTTT.

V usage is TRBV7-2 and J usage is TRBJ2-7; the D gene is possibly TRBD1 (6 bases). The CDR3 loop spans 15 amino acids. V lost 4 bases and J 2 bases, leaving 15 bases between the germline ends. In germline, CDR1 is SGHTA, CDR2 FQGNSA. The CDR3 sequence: CASSSGTSATYEQYF. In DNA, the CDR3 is TGTGCCAGCAGCTCCGGGACATCGGCTACCTACGAGCAGTACTTC.